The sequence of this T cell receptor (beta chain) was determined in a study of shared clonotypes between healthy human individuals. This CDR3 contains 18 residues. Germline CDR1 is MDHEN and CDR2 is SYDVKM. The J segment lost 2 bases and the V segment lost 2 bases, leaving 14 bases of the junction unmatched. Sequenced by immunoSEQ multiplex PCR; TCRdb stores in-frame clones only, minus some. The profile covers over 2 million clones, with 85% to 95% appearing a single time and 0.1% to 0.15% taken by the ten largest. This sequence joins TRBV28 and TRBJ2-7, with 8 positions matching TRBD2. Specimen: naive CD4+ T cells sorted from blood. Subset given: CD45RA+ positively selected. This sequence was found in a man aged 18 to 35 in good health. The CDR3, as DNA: TGTGCCAGCAGTTTACGGCGTGGCGTGGCGGGGGGTACCTACGAGCAGTACTTC. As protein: CASSLRRGVAGGTYEQYF.